This T cell receptor beta chain was found in a study of OX40 agonist ivuxolimab in advanced cancers. Study overall: Ivuxolimab, an antibody that agonizes OX40 (CD134), was administered to the patients. Patients enrolled in dose escalation were diagnosed with hepatocellular carcinoma, melanoma, renal cell or head and neck cancer.

Germline V gene lookup returns CDR1 MNHNS and CDR2 SASEGT. The length of the CDR3 is 12 residues. V lost 2 bases and J lost 2, with 2 bases in between. The method was immunoSEQ multiplex PCR; TCRdb's version includes in-frame clones alone and lacks a portion of them. The table shows tens of thousands of clones, with around 89% occurring only once. This rearrangement joins TRBV6-1 to TRBJ2-3; no clear D gene. This TCR was recovered from an adult with an advanced solid tumor such as melanoma, head and neck, liver or kidney cancer. Specimen: CD4+ or CD8+ T cells sorted from blood, collected in a trial of the OX40 agonist ivuxolimab. For the CDR3, the DNA is TGTGCCAGCAGTGAAAACACAGATACGCAGTATTTT. Its translation is CASSENTDTQYF.